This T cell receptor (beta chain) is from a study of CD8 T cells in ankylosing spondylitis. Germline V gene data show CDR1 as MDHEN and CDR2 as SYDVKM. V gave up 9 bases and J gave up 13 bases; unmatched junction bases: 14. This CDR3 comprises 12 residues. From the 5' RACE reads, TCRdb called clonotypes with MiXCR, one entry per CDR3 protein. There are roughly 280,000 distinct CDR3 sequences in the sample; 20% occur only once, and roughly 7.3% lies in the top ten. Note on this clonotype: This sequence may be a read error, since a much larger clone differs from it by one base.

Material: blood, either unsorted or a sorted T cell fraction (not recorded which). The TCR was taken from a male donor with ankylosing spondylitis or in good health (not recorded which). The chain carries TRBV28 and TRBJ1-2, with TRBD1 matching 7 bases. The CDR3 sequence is CASIQTGSSFTF. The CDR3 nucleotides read TGTGCCAGTATCCAGACAGGGTCTAGCTTCACCTTC.